Listed below are T cell receptor beta chains from one sample, sequenced in a study of regulatory T cells in long-lasting Graves disease. TCRdb recomputed calls from the multiplex PCR reads with MiXCR, one row per CDR3 protein. In the table there are around 460,000 distinct CDR3 sequences, under 25% of which are singletons. The sequencing used peripheral blood mononuclear cells (PBMCs), collected when the disease was refractory, from a patient treated with antithyroid drugs. The receptors originated from a female donor with Graves disease. Both conserved end residues are part of each CDR3. A D gene is named only where the DNA matches it firmly. Expanded clones are given a class, and other clones once, few, many or no size at all.

TGTGCCAGCATATCGGGAGCCAATTCACCCCTCCACTTT,CASISGANSPLHF,-,many,TRBV28,TRBJ1-6
TGCGCCAGCAGCCGCCCCGGTGGAGCCGTGGACATTCAGTACTTC,CASSRPGGAVDIQYF,-,-,TRBV4-1,TRBJ2-4
TGTGCCAGCAGCCGGACAGGTATCACTGAAGCTTTCTTT,CASSRTGITEAFF,TRBD1,many,TRBV12-3/TRBV12-4,TRBJ1-1
TGCGCCAGCAGCCGAAAACCGGACCTAGGAATATCTGAAGCTTTCTTT,CASSRKPDLGISEAFF,-,-,TRBV4-3,TRBJ1-1
TGTGCCAGCAGCCCGAGGGTAAACTCCGGCTACACCTTC,CASSPRVNSGYTF,-,few,TRBV14,TRBJ1-2
TGCGCCAGTCTCGGGGGCCCTAACACCGGGGAGCTGTTTTTT,CASLGGPNTGELFF,-,many,TRBV10-2,TRBJ2-2
TGCGCCAGCAGCTCGACCGGGACTAGCGGAAACATTCAGTACTTC,CASSSTGTSGNIQYF,TRBD2,-,TRBV5-1,TRBJ2-4
TGTGCCAGCTCACCGAACGGACTAGCGGGAACCTACGAGCAGTACTTC,CASSPNGLAGTYEQYF,TRBD2,-,TRBV18,TRBJ2-7
TGTGCCAGCAGCGTAGCGGAAGAGACCCAGTACTTC,CASSVAEETQYF,-,many,TRBV9,TRBJ2-5
TGTGCCAGCAGAGCAGGGGGCTCTACTGGCGAGCAGTACTTC,CASRAGGSTGEQYF,TRBD1,many,TRBV12-3/TRBV12-4,TRBJ2-7
TGCAGCGCTGACAACGGAAACACCATATATTTT,CSADNGNTIYF,-,-,TRBV29-1,TRBJ1-3
TGCGCCAGCAGCCAAGGGGGAAGCTATACGCAGTATTTT,CASSQGGSYTQYF,-,-,TRBV4-3,TRBJ2-3
TGTGCTAGTGGTTTGGTTAACACCGGGGAGCTGTTTTTT,CASGLVNTGELFF,-,few,TRBV12-5,TRBJ2-2
TGCAGTGCTAGGTTCTGGGACTACCAAGAGACCCAGTACTTC,CSARFWDYQETQYF,-,-,TRBV20-1,TRBJ2-5
TGTGCCAGCAGCGCCTATGGGACCAAAAACATTCAGTACTTC,CASSAYGTKNIQYF,-,many,TRBV11-3,TRBJ2-4
TGTGCCTGGAGTGGGGACAGCTCCAATCAGCCCCAGCATTTT,CAWSGDSSNQPQHF,TRBD1,few,TRBV30,TRBJ1-5
TGTGCCATCAGTGAACTAGCGGGAGGGGGCGACGAGCAGTACTTC,CAISELAGGGDEQYF,TRBD2,few,TRBV10-3,TRBJ2-7
TGCAGTGCTAGATGGACAGGGGAGAACATTCAGTACTTC,CSARWTGENIQYF,TRBD1,few,TRBV20-1,TRBJ2-4
TGTGCCAGCAGTTTATCGTCTCAGCTATCACCCCTCCACTTT,CASSLSSQLSPLHF,-,once,TRBV28,TRBJ1-6
TGCAGTGCTGACAGACAGGGGAACACTGAAGCTTTCTTT,CSADRQGNTEAFF,TRBD1,many,TRBV20-1,TRBJ1-1
TGTGCCAGCAGTTTAGCCTCACAGGGGGCTAGACAGCCCCAGCATTTT,CASSLASQGARQPQHF,TRBD1,many,TRBV28,TRBJ1-5
TGTGCCAGCAGCTTGGACGTGAGCGCCCTCCACTTT,CASSLDVSALHF,-,many,TRBV7-2,TRBJ1-6
TGTGCTAGTAGGGTGTCCTTCACTGAAGCTTTCTTT,CASRVSFTEAFF,-,many,TRBV12-5,TRBJ1-1
TGTGCCAGCAGCGGAACCTCGGGGGAGGGACAGTCCTACGAGCAGTACTTC,CASSGTSGEGQSYEQYF,-,many,TRBV28,TRBJ2-7
TGTGCCAGTCATTACCCCGGGAAACTGTGGGAGCTGTTTTTT,CASHYPGKLWELFF,-,few,TRBV7-2,TRBJ2-2
TGTGCCAGCAGTTACCTGGACAGGATCAATCAGCCCCAGCATTTT,CASSYLDRINQPQHF,TRBD1,many,TRBV6-2/TRBV6-3,TRBJ1-5
TGTGCCAGCAGTTACGGGTGGACTGGGGCCAACGTCCTGACTTTC,CASSYGWTGANVLTF,-,-,TRBV6-5,TRBJ2-6
TGTGCCTGGAGGGGACAGAACACCGGGGAGCTGTTTTTT,CAWRGQNTGELFF,-,few,TRBV30,TRBJ2-2
TGTGCCAGCAGTTACTCATTCGGGGGTGGACAAGAGACCCAGTACTTC,CASSYSFGGGQETQYF,-,-,TRBV6-5,TRBJ2-5
TGTGCCAGCATAAGACTAGCGGAGGGGTCCTACGAGCAGTACTTC,CASIRLAEGSYEQYF,TRBD2,many,TRBV2,TRBJ2-7
TGCAGTGCTCTCGTGGGTTCACCCCTCCACTTT,CSALVGSPLHF,-,many,TRBV20-1,TRBJ1-6
TGTGCCAGCAGCTTAGCCATAGGAGGGGAATGGTCTGAAGCTTTCTTT,CASSLAIGGEWSEAFF,-,-,TRBV7-2,TRBJ1-1
TGTGCCAGCAGAAACCAGAGGAGCAATCAGCCCCAGCATTTT,CASRNQRSNQPQHF,-,many,TRBV28,TRBJ1-5
TGTGCCAGCAGTTTAGCGTCAGGCCAGTACAATGAGCAGTTCTTC,CASSLASGQYNEQFF,-,-,TRBV12-3/TRBV12-4,TRBJ2-1
TGTGCCAGCAGCTTCGAAGGGACGGTCTCTGGAAACACCATATATTTT,CASSFEGTVSGNTIYF,-,-,TRBV11-2,TRBJ1-3
TGCGCCAGCAGCCAAGCTTATAATTCACCCCTCCACTTT,CASSQAYNSPLHF,-,-,TRBV4-3,TRBJ1-6
TGTGCCAGTAGTATATCCCGACTAGGCGGAGCGGAGACCCAGTACTTC,CASSISRLGGAETQYF,-,many,TRBV19,TRBJ2-5